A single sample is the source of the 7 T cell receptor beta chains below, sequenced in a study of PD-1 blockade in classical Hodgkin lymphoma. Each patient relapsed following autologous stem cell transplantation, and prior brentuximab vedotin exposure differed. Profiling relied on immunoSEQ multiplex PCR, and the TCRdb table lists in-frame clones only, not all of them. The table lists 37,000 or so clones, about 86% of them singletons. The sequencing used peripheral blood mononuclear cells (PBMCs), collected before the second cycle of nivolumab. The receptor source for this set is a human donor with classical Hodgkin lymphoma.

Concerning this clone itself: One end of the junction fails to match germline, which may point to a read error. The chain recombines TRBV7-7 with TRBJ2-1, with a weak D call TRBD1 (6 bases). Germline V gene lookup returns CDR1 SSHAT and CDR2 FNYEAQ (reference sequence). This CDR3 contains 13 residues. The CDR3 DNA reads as TGTGCTAGCAGCTCAACAGGGATTGGTGAGCAGTTCTTC. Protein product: CASSSTGIGEQFF.

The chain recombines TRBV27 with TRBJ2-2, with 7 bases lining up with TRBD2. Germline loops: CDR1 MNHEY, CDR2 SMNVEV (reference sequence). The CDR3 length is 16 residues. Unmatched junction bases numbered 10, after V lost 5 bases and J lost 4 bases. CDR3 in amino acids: CASSQLAQTVTGELFF. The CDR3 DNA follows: TGTGCCAGCAGTCAACTAGCGCAGACGGTCACCGGGGAGCTGTTTTTT.

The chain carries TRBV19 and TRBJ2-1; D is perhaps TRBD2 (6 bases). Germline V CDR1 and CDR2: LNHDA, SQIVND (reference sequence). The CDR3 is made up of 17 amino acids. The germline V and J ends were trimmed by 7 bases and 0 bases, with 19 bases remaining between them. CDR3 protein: CASTSGQGILSYNEQFF. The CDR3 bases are TGTGCCAGTACCAGCGGGCAGGGCATCCTCTCCTACAATGAGCAGTTCTTC.

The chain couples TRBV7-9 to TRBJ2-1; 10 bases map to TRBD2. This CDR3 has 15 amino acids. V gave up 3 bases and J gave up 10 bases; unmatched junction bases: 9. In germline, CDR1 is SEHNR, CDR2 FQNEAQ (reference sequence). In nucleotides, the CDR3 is TGTGCCAGCAGCTTGTCAGCGGGAGGGCCAGGAGAGCAGTTCTTC. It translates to CASSLSAGGPGEQFF.

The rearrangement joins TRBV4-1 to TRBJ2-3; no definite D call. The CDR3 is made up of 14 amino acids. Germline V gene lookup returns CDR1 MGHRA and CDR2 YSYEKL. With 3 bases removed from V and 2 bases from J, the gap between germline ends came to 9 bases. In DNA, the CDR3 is TGCGCCAGCAGCCATCACGACTCCACAGATACGCAGTATTTT. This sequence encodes CASSHHDSTDTQYF.

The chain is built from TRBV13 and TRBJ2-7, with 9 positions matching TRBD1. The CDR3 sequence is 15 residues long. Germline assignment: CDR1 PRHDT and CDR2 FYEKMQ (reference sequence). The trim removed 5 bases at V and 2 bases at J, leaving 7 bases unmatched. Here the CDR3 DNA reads TGTGCCAGCAGCCCGATACAGGGGGCCCCCTACGAGCAGTACTTC. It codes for CASSPIQGAPYEQYF.

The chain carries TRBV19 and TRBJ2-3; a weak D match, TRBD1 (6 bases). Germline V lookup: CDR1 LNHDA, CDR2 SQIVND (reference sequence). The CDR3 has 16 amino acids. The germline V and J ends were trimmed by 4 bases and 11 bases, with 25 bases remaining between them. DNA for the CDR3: TGTGCCAGTAGTAAACCGACGGCCAGGGGATATAGTGGGCAGTATTTT. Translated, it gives CASSKPTARGYSGQYF.